A selection of T cell receptor beta chains follows, all from one sample in a study of T cells in Graves' hyperthyroidism and ophthalmopathy. TCRdb independently ran MiXCR on the multiplex PCR reads; one entry per CDR3 protein. This sample yields approximately 220,000 distinct CDR3 sequences, of which 18% are seen a single time; 44% belongs to the top ten. The source material was blood. The receptors shown here come from a middle-aged man with Graves' hyperthyroidism. Each CDR3 is given with its conserved first and last residue. The D gene is left open where the match is weak. Size tells how often a clone was seen (once, few, many) or the class of an expanded clone, and some rows leave it out.

d_call	j_call	v_call	clone_size	cdr3_nt	cdr3_aa
NA	TRBJ1-6	TRBV6-2/TRBV6-3	few	TGTGCCAGCGCGGACAGCCTAAATTCACCCCTCCACTTT	CASADSLNSPLHF
NA	TRBJ2-2	TRBV11-1	many	TGTGCCAGCAGCTTAATGCAGTTGACCGGGGAGCTGTTTTTT	CASSLMQLTGELFF
NA	TRBJ2-4	TRBV3-1	many	TGTGCCAGCAGCCAAGGTTGGGAAGGGAGCAAAAACATTCAGTACTTC	CASSQGWEGSKNIQYF
NA	TRBJ2-7	TRBV28	NA	TGTGCCAGCAGTTTAGACACCTTCTACGAGCAGTACTTC	CASSLDTFYEQYF
NA	TRBJ2-1	TRBV19	few	TGTGCCAGTCGTGCGGGGTCTCTCGAGAGCTCCTACAATGAGCAGTTCTTC	CASRAGSLESSYNEQFF
NA	TRBJ2-3	TRBV5-1	many	TGCGCCAGCAGCTCCGCTACTAGCACAGATACGCAGTATTTT	CASSSATSTDTQYF
TRBD1	TRBJ1-1	TRBV7-3	many	TGTGCCAGCAGCCCGGTACAGGGGGTAGCTTTCTTT	CASSPVQGVAFF
TRBD1	TRBJ1-4	TRBV4-3	NA	TGCGCCAGCAGCCAAGAGGGACAGGGTAATGAAAAACTGTTTTTT	CASSQEGQGNEKLFF
NA	TRBJ2-5	TRBV29-1	NA	TGCAGCGTTGTCAGAGGAGGGGAGACCCAGTACTTC	CSVVRGGETQYF
NA	TRBJ2-7	TRBV7-9	NA	TGTGCCAGCAGCTTATTTGGCAGACCCTACGAGCAGTACTTC	CASSLFGRPYEQYF
TRBD2	TRBJ2-5	TRBV5-4	few	TGTGCCAGCAGCTTGAGGTTGCGGGGGGGCCCTTCGGAGACCCAGTACTTC	CASSLRLRGGPSETQYF
NA	TRBJ1-1	TRBV3-1	many	TGTGCCAGCAGCCAAGGGCGGGGGAGGTTCTCTGAAGCTTTCTTT	CASSQGRGRFSEAFF
NA	TRBJ1-2	TRBV28	many	TGTGCCAGCAGTCCCGGGACGCTGAGGGGCTACACCTTC	CASSPGTLRGYTF
NA	TRBJ2-5	TRBV5-6	many	TGTGCCAGCAGCTTGAGACACTACCAAGAGACCCAGTACTTC	CASSLRHYQETQYF
TRBD1	TRBJ2-2	TRBV7-2	many	TGTGCCAGCAGCTTTACAGGGGGCGCGGACACCGGGGAGCTGTTTTTT	CASSFTGGADTGELFF
NA	TRBJ1-2	TRBV19	NA	TGTGCCAGTAGAGAGCAGGACTTTCATGGCTACACCTTC	CASREQDFHGYTF
NA	TRBJ1-1	TRBV7-9	few	TGTGCCAGCAGCAGCGGATCCCGGTTGAACACTGAAGCTTTCTTT	CASSSGSRLNTEAFF
TRBD1	TRBJ2-1	TRBV18	many	TGTGCCAGCTCAACCGGGACAGGCGATTACAATGAGCAGTTCTTC	CASSTGTGDYNEQFF
TRBD1	TRBJ1-2	TRBV5-1	many	TGCGCCAGCAGCTCCGGGACAGGAGGCGGCTACACCTTC	CASSSGTGGGYTF
TRBD1	TRBJ2-5	TRBV5-8	many	TGTGCCAGCAGCATTGGGACAGGGCGGGAAGAGACCCAGTACTTC	CASSIGTGREETQYF
NA	TRBJ1-1	TRBV20-1	many	TGCAGTGCCGGGACAATGAACACTGAAGCTTTCTTT	CSAGTMNTEAFF
NA	TRBJ2-2	TRBV2	many	TGTGCCAGCAGAGGACAGATCTATAGCACCGGGGAGCTGTTTTTT	CASRGQIYSTGELFF
NA	TRBJ2-1	TRBV20-1	many	TGCAGTGCTAGAACGGGACCGAGCTCCTACAATGAGCAGTTCTTC	CSARTGPSSYNEQFF
TRBD1	TRBJ1-6	TRBV5-1	many	TGCGCCAGCAGCTTGGGGGACAGGGGATCGGGTTCACCCCTCCACTTT	CASSLGDRGSGSPLHF
NA	TRBJ2-7	TRBV20-1	many	TGCAGTGCCGCGGGACGGATCTACGAGCAGTACTTC	CSAAGRIYEQYF
TRBD1	TRBJ1-4	TRBV5-8	many	TGTGCCAGCAGCCGGACAGGGGGACTTGAAAAACTGTTTTTT	CASSRTGGLEKLFF
NA	TRBJ1-2	TRBV28	many	TGTGCCAGCAGCCAACCGGGGAGGGGGAGGGGCTATGGCTACACCTTC	CASSQPGRGRGYGYTF
NA	TRBJ1-6	TRBV27	many	TGTGCCAGCAGCCGGGGGGTTACTTCACCCCTCCACTTT	CASSRGVTSPLHF
NA	TRBJ2-1	TRBV3-1	NA	TGTGCCAGCAGCCAAGTCGGTTGGGCCCCCTACAATGAGCAGTTCTTC	CASSQVGWAPYNEQFF
TRBD1	TRBJ1-1	TRBV7-9	many	TGTGCCAGCAGCTTAGCGCTAGGGACAGAGGACACTGAAGCTTTCTTT	CASSLALGTEDTEAFF
TRBD2	TRBJ2-1	TRBV5-4	NA	TGTGCCAGCAATAGCGGGGGCATCTACAATGAGCAGTTCTTC	CASNSGGIYNEQFF
TRBD1	TRBJ1-2	TRBV4-3	once	TGCGCCAGCAGCCAAGATACAGGGGGCATCTATGGCTACACCTTC	CASSQDTGGIYGYTF
TRBD1	TRBJ2-6	TRBV12-3/TRBV12-4	many	TGTGCCAGCAGTTTCAGGGGGCACTTACCCCTAGATTCCGGGGCCAACGTCCTGACTTTC	CASSFRGHLPLDSGANVLTF
TRBD2	TRBJ2-5	TRBV20-1	many	TGCAGTGCTAGAGATGCCGGGGAGGGAGAGACCCAGTACTTC	CSARDAGEGETQYF
NA	TRBJ2-5	TRBV7-3	few	TGTGCCAGCAGCTTAAGCGGGGTCGAGACCCAGTACTTC	CASSLSGVETQYF
NA	TRBJ2-7	TRBV7-9	many	TGTGCCAGCAGCATAACAGGGTTCTACGAGCAGTACTTC	CASSITGFYEQYF
NA	TRBJ2-1	TRBV3-2	many	TGTGCCAGCAGGCGTGACAGGGGGTCCAACAATGAGCAGTTCTTC	CASRRDRGSNNEQFF
NA	TRBJ2-2	TRBV6-1	NA	TGTGCCAGCACTGGGTTTGCCGGGGAGCTGTTTTTT	CASTGFAGELFF
TRBD2	TRBJ2-3	TRBV20-1	NA	TGCAGTGCTAGAGGACTAGCGGGGGGGGGCGGGGATACGCAGTATTTT	CSARGLAGGGGDTQYF
TRBD1	TRBJ1-1	TRBV7-2	many	TGTGCCAGCAGCTTAGAGGCAGGGGGCGTCACTGAAGCTTTCTTT	CASSLEAGGVTEAFF
TRBD1	TRBJ2-6	TRBV18	NA	TGTGCCAGCTCTAGGACAGGGGTCGTCTCTGGGGCCAACGTCCTGACTTTC	CASSRTGVVSGANVLTF
NA	TRBJ2-3	TRBV7-6	NA	TGTGCCAGCAGCAAACTAGTCGGCACAGATACGCAGTATTTT	CASSKLVGTDTQYF